This TCR beta chain originates from a study of CD8 T cells in Susac syndrome. Notes on the study in general: The study admitted that it had a relatively small number of individuals in its TCR sequencing and HLA analysis.

RNA in amounts of about 0.5 to 1 ug was reverse transcribed with random hexamers. Amplification of TCR beta CDR3 used immunoSEQ multiplex PCR across 54 Vbeta and 13 Jbeta. Using its own MiXCR run on the immunoSEQ multiplex PCR reads, TCRdb lists one record per CDR3 protein. The sample contains 95,000 to 150,000 distinct CDR3 sequences, around 95% of which appear only once. Trimming took 6 bases from V and 3 from J, leaving 18 bases between them. CDR1 and CDR2 from the germline V gene are DFQATT and SNEGSKA (reference sequence). This CDR3 is 14 amino acids long. Concerning this clonotype: Its antigen is still unknown.

While CD8+ and CD4+ T cells were isolated negatively, TEMRA cells were enriched by FACS. The sequencing input was CD4+ T cells from PBMCs. The receptor comes from a human donor in good health. The rearrangement joins TRBV20-1 to TRBJ2-7; possibly TRBD1 for D (5 bases). The DNA of the CDR3 is TGCAGTGCCGTAATAGGGGTTGACAACTACGAGCAGTACTTC. The encoded protein is CSAVIGVDNYEQYF.